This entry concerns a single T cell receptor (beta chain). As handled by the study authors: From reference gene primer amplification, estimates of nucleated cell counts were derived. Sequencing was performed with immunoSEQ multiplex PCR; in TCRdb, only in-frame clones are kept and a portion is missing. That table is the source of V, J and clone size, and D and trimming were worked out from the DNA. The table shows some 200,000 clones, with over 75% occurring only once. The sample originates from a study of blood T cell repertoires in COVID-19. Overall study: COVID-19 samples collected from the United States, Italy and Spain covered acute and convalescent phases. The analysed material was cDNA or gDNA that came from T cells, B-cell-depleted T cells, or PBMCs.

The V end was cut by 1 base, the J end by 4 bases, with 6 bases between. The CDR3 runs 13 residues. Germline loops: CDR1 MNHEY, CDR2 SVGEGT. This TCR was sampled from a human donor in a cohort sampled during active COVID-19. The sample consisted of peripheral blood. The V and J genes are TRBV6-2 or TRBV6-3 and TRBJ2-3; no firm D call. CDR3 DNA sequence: TGTGCCAGCAGTTACTTCTTTGCAGATACGCAGTATTTT. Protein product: CASSYFFADTQYF.